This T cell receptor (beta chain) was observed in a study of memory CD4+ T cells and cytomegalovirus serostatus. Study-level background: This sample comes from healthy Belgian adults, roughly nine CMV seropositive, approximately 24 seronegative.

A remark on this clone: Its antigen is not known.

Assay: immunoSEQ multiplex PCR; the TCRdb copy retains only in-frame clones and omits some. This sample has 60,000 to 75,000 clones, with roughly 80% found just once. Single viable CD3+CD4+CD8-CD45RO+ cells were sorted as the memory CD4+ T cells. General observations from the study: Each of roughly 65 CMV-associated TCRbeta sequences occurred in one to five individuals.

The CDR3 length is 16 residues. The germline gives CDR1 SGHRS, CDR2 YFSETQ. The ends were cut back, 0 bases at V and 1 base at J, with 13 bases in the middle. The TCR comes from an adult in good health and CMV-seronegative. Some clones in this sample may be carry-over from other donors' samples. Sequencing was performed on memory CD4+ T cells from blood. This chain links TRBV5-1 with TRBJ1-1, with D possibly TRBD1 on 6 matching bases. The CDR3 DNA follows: TGCGCCAGCAGCTTGGCTTTGGGAGGGGGGAACACTGAAGCTTTCTTT. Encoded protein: CASSLALGGGNTEAFF.